The clone carrying this TCR beta chain has a handful of counts. Antigen unknown. Alongside a J-beta primer mix, a sample-barcoded 5' primer served in a second PCR lasting roughly 6 to 12 cycles. TCRdb reprocessed the 5' RACE reads with MiXCR, giving one entry per CDR3 protein. Of about 1.4 million distinct CDR3 sequences listed, roughly 60% are singletons. The data are from a study of blood T cells in healthy people across ages. Study results and limitations: TCR beta diversity, measured per million T cells, fell in a roughly linear way with age.

PBMCs were isolated at a quantity of at least 6.5 million per sample. V shed 6 bases and J shed 0 bases, with 19 bases lying between them. This CDR3 spans 17 amino acids. Germline CDR1 is MNHNS and CDR2 is SASEGT. The sequence came from a man aged 18 to 30 in good health. Sequencing input: blood. V gene TRBV6-1 combines with J gene TRBJ2-3, with D possibly being TRBD1 (6 bases). CDR3 sequence: CASSLWGPTTSTDTQYF. CDR3 in DNA: TGTGCCAGCAGCCTCTGGGGGCCCACCACTAGCACAGATACGCAGTATTTT.